The present T cell receptor (beta chain) was sequenced within a study of T cell responses to AZD1222 COVID-19 vaccine. Overall study results and limits: Possibly, clonal diversity was underestimated; donors were largely white British and included more females. Distributed over spike, vaccine-associated CD4 TCRs predominated at 160-218 and 743-854.

Clones were sequenced by immunoSEQ multiplex PCR, and TCRdb holds only the in-frame ones, with some missing. Among some 170,000 clones, around 90% were seen once, and the ten largest hold roughly 4%. On this clone: Antigen: not known.

The germline V gene has CDR1 MDHEN and CDR2 SYDVKM. The V segment lost 0 bases and the J segment 5 bases; nucleotides outside the gene matches: 1. The CDR3 is made up of 15 amino acids. Sequences were derived from peripheral blood, sampled 28 days after the second dose of the MenACWY control vaccine. V gene TRBV28 combines with J gene TRBJ2-5; 12 nucleotides agree with TRBD2. The TCR was taken from an adult who received the MenACWY meningococcal vaccine as a control. The CDR3 loop is CASSLWTSGSETQYF. In nucleotides, the CDR3 is TGTGCCAGCAGTTTATGGACTAGCGGGAGTGAGACCCAGTACTTC.